Presented here are 2 T cell receptor beta chains from one specimen sequenced in a study of T cells in Graves' hyperthyroidism and ophthalmopathy. Amplification yielded TCR beta CDR3 regions, with RNA transcripts as the source. An initial round of RT-PCR targeting the TCR CDR3 relied on the HTBI primer set. One entry per CDR3 protein results from TCRdb running MiXCR on the multiplex PCR reads. The top ten hold approximately 15% of the sample, which has about 530,000 distinct CDR3 sequences, about 15% seen once. Input material: blood. The origin of the receptors is a woman under 30 with Graves' ophthalmopathy.

This clonotype came up a few times. The chain is built from TRBV20-1 and TRBJ2-1, with 11 bases lining up with TRBD2. V gave up 5 bases and J gave up 5 bases; unmatched junction bases: 20. CDR1 and CDR2 (germline): DFQATT, SNEGSKA (reference sequence). This CDR3 has 19 amino acids. The CDR3 loop reads CSAEIAGGLGLSLDNEQFF. CDR3 DNA sequence: TGCAGTGCTGAAATAGCGGGGGGGCTCGGATTGTCTTTGGACAATGAGCAGTTCTTC.

This clonotype was seen repeatedly, ten times or more. In nucleotides, the CDR3 is TGTGCCAGCAGGCCAGGACAGCTCGCCGGCTACACCTTC. It yields the protein CASRPGQLAGYTF. This sequence joins TRBV28 and TRBJ1-2; D perhaps matches TRBD1 (6 bases). The germline gives CDR1 MDHEN, CDR2 SYDVKM. The CDR3 runs 13 residues. V gave up 6 bases and J gave up 8 bases, with 16 bases separating them.